This T cell receptor (beta chain) was sequenced in a study of blood T cell repertoires in COVID-19. Per the germline V gene, CDR1 is LGHDT and CDR2 is YNNKEL (reference sequence). The CDR3 extends over 14 amino acids. Trimming pared 3 bases from V and 4 bases from J, leaving 12 bases between. This table comes from immunoSEQ multiplex PCR, and its TCRdb copy is limited to in-frame clones, with some not included. The repertoire holds about 270,000 clones, with approximately 82% as singletons. The TCR sequence derives from a woman younger than 30 with acute or convalescent COVID-19. Sequencing input: peripheral blood. The chain uses TRBV3-1 (or the pseudogene TRBV3-2) and TRBJ1-2, with D perhaps matching TRBD1 (5 bases). The CDR3: CASSQNGQLYGYTF. The CDR3 nucleotides are TGTGCCAGCAGCCAGAACGGACAACTCTATGGCTACACCTTC.